This is a list of T cell receptor beta chains from one sample in a study of T cell responses to AZD1222 COVID-19 vaccine. Data came from immunoSEQ multiplex PCR; TCRdb stores just in-frame clones and leaves some out. Of 160,000 or so clones in the sample, approximately 94% are singletons; the top ten hold about 4.6%. The sequences come from peripheral blood, collected 28 days after the second AZD1222 dose. The receptors originated from an adult who received the AZD1222 COVID-19 vaccine. Each CDR3 is given with its conserved first and last residue. Fields, in order: J gene, V gene, clone size, CDR3 protein. For some rows the clone size is stated as once, few or many, or as a class when expanded; others skip it.

J gene: TRBJ2-1
V gene: TRBV12-5
clone size: -
CDR3 protein: CASGLVLSTGTYNEQFF

J gene: TRBJ1-5
V gene: TRBV21-1
clone size: -
CDR3 protein: CASSRTHAGAHSNQPQHF

J gene: TRBJ2-1
V gene: TRBV6-2/TRBV6-3
clone size: -
CDR3 protein: CASSYGRGVPNFNEQFF

J gene: TRBJ2-2
V gene: TRBV13
clone size: -
CDR3 protein: CASSLGTANTGELFF

J gene: TRBJ2-2
V gene: TRBV4-1
clone size: -
CDR3 protein: CASSQGLAGAGELFF

J gene: TRBJ2-7
V gene: TRBV19
clone size: -
CDR3 protein: CASSLQQGASYEQYF

J gene: TRBJ2-7
V gene: TRBV6-2/TRBV6-3
clone size: -
CDR3 protein: CASSYLRGDSSYEQYF

J gene: TRBJ2-7
V gene: TRBV19
clone size: -
CDR3 protein: CASTRGSTYEQYF

J gene: TRBJ1-1
V gene: TRBV29-1
clone size: -
CDR3 protein: CSVPPLQGRRAFF

J gene: TRBJ2-7
V gene: TRBV7-9
clone size: -
CDR3 protein: CASSPWDSAYEQYF

J gene: TRBJ2-3
V gene: TRBV19
clone size: -
CDR3 protein: CASSPGLAGTDTQYF

J gene: TRBJ1-5
V gene: TRBV15
clone size: -
CDR3 protein: CASGTAMNQPQHF

J gene: TRBJ2-1
V gene: TRBV6-4
clone size: few
CDR3 protein: CASSDSPGQGANEQFF

J gene: TRBJ2-7
V gene: TRBV11-2
clone size: -
CDR3 protein: CASSPKGLAGAISYEQYF

J gene: TRBJ2-5
V gene: TRBV7-7
clone size: -
CDR3 protein: CASSQSPLAVETQYF

J gene: TRBJ1-4
V gene: TRBV7-9
clone size: -
CDR3 protein: CASSPRGANEKLFF

J gene: TRBJ1-1
V gene: TRBV5-4
clone size: -
CDR3 protein: CASSPGPNTEAFF

J gene: TRBJ1-6
V gene: TRBV12-5
clone size: -
CDR3 protein: CASGPRGLRSPLHF

J gene: TRBJ2-5
V gene: TRBV6-2/TRBV6-3
clone size: -
CDR3 protein: CASSRGQGAFQYF

J gene: TRBJ1-5
V gene: TRBV20-1
clone size: -
CDR3 protein: CSASMGGGNQPQHF

J gene: TRBJ1-3
V gene: TRBV19
clone size: -
CDR3 protein: CASNRGQAGNTIYF

J gene: TRBJ1-6
V gene: TRBV7-8
clone size: few
CDR3 protein: CASSSGPDSPLHF

J gene: TRBJ2-7
V gene: TRBV28
clone size: -
CDR3 protein: CASAPGGTGGYEQYF

J gene: TRBJ2-3
V gene: TRBV11-2
clone size: -
CDR3 protein: CASSLVGQGADTQYF

J gene: TRBJ2-1
V gene: TRBV4-3
clone size: once
CDR3 protein: CASSRLAGVLGEQFF

J gene: TRBJ2-3
V gene: TRBV7-9
clone size: -
CDR3 protein: CALSTDTQYF

J gene: TRBJ1-5
V gene: TRBV10-2
clone size: -
CDR3 protein: CASSFAGPSGQPQHF

J gene: TRBJ2-1
V gene: TRBV14
clone size: -
CDR3 protein: CASSHGREQFF

J gene: TRBJ2-1
V gene: TRBV28
clone size: -
CDR3 protein: CASIGNEQFF

J gene: TRBJ1-1
V gene: TRBV10-1
clone size: -
CDR3 protein: CASTEAGSTEAFF

J gene: TRBJ2-7
V gene: TRBV9
clone size: -
CDR3 protein: CASSVSTGTYEQYF

J gene: TRBJ2-1
V gene: TRBV24-1
clone size: -
CDR3 protein: CATSDAVDNEQFF

J gene: TRBJ1-1
V gene: TRBV9
clone size: -
CDR3 protein: CASSVEPRRLGMNTEAFF

J gene: TRBJ2-7
V gene: TRBV20-1
clone size: -
CDR3 protein: CSAQREEQYF

J gene: TRBJ2-3
V gene: TRBV6-1
clone size: -
CDR3 protein: CASSEGGGKGSTDTQYF

J gene: TRBJ2-7
V gene: TRBV7-9
clone size: once
CDR3 protein: CASSLWAGGRAHEQYF

J gene: TRBJ2-5
V gene: TRBV5-1
clone size: few
CDR3 protein: CASSGDILETQYF

J gene: TRBJ2-2
V gene: TRBV18
clone size: -
CDR3 protein: CASSPSDANTGELFF

J gene: TRBJ1-5
V gene: TRBV7-9
clone size: -
CDR3 protein: CASSLPGPVQPQHF